The 2 T cell receptor beta chains below come from one sample, sequenced in a study of blood T cells in healthy people across ages. Alongside a J-beta primer mix, a sample-barcoded 5' primer served in a second PCR lasting about 6 to 12 cycles. TCRdb reprocessed the 5' RACE reads with MiXCR, giving one entry per CDR3 protein. This table has 1.5 million to 2 million distinct CDR3 sequences, more than 35% appearing once. The sequencing sample was made of blood. The source is a human donor in good health.

The gene calls are TRBV27 and TRBJ2-1; TRBD1 agrees at 7 bases. The CDR3 sequence is 15 residues long. Trimming cost V 8 bases and J 10 bases; bases outside gene matches: 17. CDR1 is MNHEY, CDR2 SMNVEV, per germline (reference sequence). DNA of the CDR3: TGTGCCAGCGGTAAAATAGGGACAGCAGAAGAGGAGCAGTTCTTC. Its translation is CASGKIGTAEEEQFF.

CDR3 in DNA: TGCAGTGCTAGGTCAAGCTATACCTACGAGCACTACTTC. It yields the protein CSARSSYTYEHYF. The chain recombines TRBV20-1 with TRBJ2-4; D unresolved. CDR3 length equals 13 residues. The germline V and J ends were trimmed by 3 bases and 16 bases, with 22 bases remaining between them. The germline V gene encodes CDR1 DFQATT and CDR2 SNEGSKA (reference sequence).